This T cell receptor (beta chain) was found in a study of Ad26.COV2.S vaccination and SARS-CoV-2 variants. On the study more broadly: The study gave Ad26.COV2.S intramuscularly, once or twice 56 days apart. Overall study findings and caveats: Comparable non-spike TCR breadth was observed in vaccine and placebo recipients. Ad26.COV2.S recipients had broader spike-specific TCRs (P = 0.0014).

A remark on this clone: Its target is not known.

The repertoire was sequenced with immunoSEQ multiplex PCR; TCRdb's copy has only in-frame clones and lacks some. This table has about 350,000 clones, roughly 91% appearing once. Trimming removed 10 bases at V and 3 bases at J, with 15 bases between. The CDR3 extends over 14 amino acids. Germline V gene lookup returns CDR1 ENHRY and CDR2 SYGVKD. Treatment in this sample: around 19 received Ad26.COV2.S at low or high dose, single or two shots; about 5 received placebo; per-sample allocation not given. Sampling happened 63 days after the first vaccine or placebo injection. A Boston adult aged 18-55 years was the donor.

The TCR originated in a person between 18 and 65 years old who received the Ad26.COV2.S COVID-19 vaccine or a placebo. This chain links TRBV10-3 with TRBJ2-2, with D perhaps TRBD2 (6 bases). Specimen: peripheral blood, collected in a trial of Ad26.COV2.S vaccine versus placebo. The CDR3 protein is CATNRDLYTGELFF. The CDR3 DNA follows: TGTGCCACTAACCGGGACTTATACACCGGGGAGCTGTTTTTT.